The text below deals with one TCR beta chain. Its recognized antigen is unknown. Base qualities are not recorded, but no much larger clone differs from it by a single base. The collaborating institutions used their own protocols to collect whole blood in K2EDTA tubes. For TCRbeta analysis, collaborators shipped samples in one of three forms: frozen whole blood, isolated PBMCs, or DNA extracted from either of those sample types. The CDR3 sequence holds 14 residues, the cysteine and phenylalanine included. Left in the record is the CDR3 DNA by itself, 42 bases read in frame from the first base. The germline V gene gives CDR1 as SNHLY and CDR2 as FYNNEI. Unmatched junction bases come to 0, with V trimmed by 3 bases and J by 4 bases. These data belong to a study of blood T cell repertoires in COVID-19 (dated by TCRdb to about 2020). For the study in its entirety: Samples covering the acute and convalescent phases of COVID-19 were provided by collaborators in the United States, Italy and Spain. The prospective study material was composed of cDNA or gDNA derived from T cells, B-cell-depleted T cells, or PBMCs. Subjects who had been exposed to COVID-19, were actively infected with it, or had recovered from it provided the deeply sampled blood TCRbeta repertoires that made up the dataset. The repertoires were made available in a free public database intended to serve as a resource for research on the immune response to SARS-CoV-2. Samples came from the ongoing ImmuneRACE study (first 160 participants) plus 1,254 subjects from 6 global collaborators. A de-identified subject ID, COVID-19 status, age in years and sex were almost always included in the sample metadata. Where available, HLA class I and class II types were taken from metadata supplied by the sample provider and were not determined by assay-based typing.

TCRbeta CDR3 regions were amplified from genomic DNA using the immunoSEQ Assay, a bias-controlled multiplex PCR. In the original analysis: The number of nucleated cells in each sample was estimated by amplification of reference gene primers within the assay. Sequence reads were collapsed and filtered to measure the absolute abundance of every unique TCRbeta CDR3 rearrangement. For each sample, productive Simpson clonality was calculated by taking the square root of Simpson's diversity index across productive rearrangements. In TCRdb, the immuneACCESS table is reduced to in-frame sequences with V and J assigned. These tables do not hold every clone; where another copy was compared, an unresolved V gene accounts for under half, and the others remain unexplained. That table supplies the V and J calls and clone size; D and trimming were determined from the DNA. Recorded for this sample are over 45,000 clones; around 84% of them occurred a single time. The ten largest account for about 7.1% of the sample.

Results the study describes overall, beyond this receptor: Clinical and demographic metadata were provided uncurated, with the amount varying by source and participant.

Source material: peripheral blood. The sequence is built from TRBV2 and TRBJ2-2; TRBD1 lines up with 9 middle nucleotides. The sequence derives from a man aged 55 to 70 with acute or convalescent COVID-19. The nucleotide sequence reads TGTGCCAGCAGTGAGGACAGGGGCACCGGGGAGCTGTTTTTT. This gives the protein CASSEDRGTGELFF.